The 17 T cell receptor beta chains in this list originate from one sample, sequenced in a study of identical twins. TCRdb redid the calling of the 5' RACE reads with MiXCR, one entry per CDR3 protein. The repertoire holds around 100,000 distinct CDR3 sequences, about 6.1% seen once, with about 12% in the top ten. The sample consisted of memory T cells sorted from blood. These receptor sequences come from a woman aged 45 to 65 in good health.

Many counts were recorded for this clonotype. V and J are TRBV20-1 and TRBJ2-3; 13 bases match TRBD2. The CDR3 contains 15 residues. V gave up 3 bases and J gave up 4 bases; unmatched junction bases: 4. The germline gives CDR1 DFQATT, CDR2 SNEGSKA (reference sequence). The CDR3 protein is CSASPGLAGSDTQYF. For the CDR3, the DNA is TGCAGTGCTAGTCCGGGACTAGCGGGATCAGATACGCAGTATTTT.

This clonotype came up many times. This rearrangement joins TRBV30 to TRBJ1-5, with 9 bases fitting TRBD1. The CDR3 runs 16 residues. Germline CDR1 and CDR2: GTSNPN and SVGIG (reference sequence). Germline trimming cut 4 bases from V and 1 base from J; bases unmatched to any gene: 8. The CDR3 DNA follows: TGTGCCTGGAAGTTACAGGGGGCGTTAAGCAATCAGCCCCAGCATTTT. Its protein product is CAWKLQGALSNQPQHF.

This clonotype was counted many times. The chain combines TRBV7-9 with TRBJ2-5, with D unclear. Germline CDR1 and CDR2: SEHNR and FQNEAQ (reference sequence). V lost 5 bases to trimming and J lost 4 bases, with 5 bases between them. This CDR3 has 11 residues. CDR3 nucleotide sequence: TGTGCCAGCAGCGCCGGAGAGACCCAGTACTTC. Translating gives CASSAGETQYF.

This clonotype was observed many times. This chain links TRBV5-1 with TRBJ2-4; tentatively, D is TRBD1 or TRBD2 (6 bases each). From germline, CDR1 is SGHRS and CDR2 YFSETQ. This CDR3 spans 13 amino acids. V was trimmed by 6 bases and J by 8 bases, leaving 15 bases between them. The CDR3 DNA follows: TGCGCCAGCACTCCCCCAGGGGAGGACATTCAGTACTTC. Protein: CASTPPGEDIQYF.

This clonotype was seen repeatedly, ten times or more. The chain employs TRBV6-6 and TRBJ2-4; D ambiguous. CDR3 length: 14 amino acids. CDR1 and CDR2 (germline): MNHNY, SVGAGI (reference sequence). Trimming shortened V by 6 bases and J by 0 bases, and 9 bases separated the two germline ends. This CDR3 is CASSLQLAKNIQYF. In nucleotides, the CDR3 is TGTGCCAGCAGCCTACAGCTAGCCAAAAACATTCAGTACTTC.

This clonotype was detected a few times. The chain uses TRBV11-1 and TRBJ1-1; possible D gene TRBD1, 5 bases. Germline loops: CDR1 SGHAT, CDR2 FQDESV (reference sequence). V dropped 8 bases and J dropped 1 base, with 14 bases sitting between them. The CDR3 is 14 amino acids. CDR3 sequence: CASEFGTGNTEAFF. CDR3 DNA: TGTGCCAGCGAATTCGGGACGGGGAACACTGAAGCTTTCTTT.

This clonotype was observed many times. The V call is TRBV27, the J call TRBJ2-5; TRBD1 agrees at 7 bases. Germline V gene sequence: CDR1 MNHEY, CDR2 SMNVEV (reference sequence). V was clipped by 2 bases and J by 0 bases; unmatched bases: 6. The CDR3 has 16 residues. The CDR3: CASSLLGTEYQETQYF. In nucleotides, the CDR3 is TGTGCCAGCAGTTTACTTGGGACAGAGTACCAAGAGACCCAGTACTTC.

This clonotype was seen many times. The chain couples TRBV7-2 to TRBJ2-2; tentative D call: TRBD1 (6 bases). Trimming left V 5 bases short and J 7 bases short, with 17 bases between. There are 15 residues in the CDR3. CDR1 is SGHTA, CDR2 FQGNSA, per germline. The CDR3 coding sequence is TGTGCCAGCAGCCTCCAGACAGGACAACTCGGGGAGCTGTTTTTT. It codes for CASSLQTGQLGELFF. The whole variable domain, filled in from reference TRBV7-2 and TRBJ2-2, reads GAGVSQSPSNKVTEKGKDVELRCDPISGHTALYWYRQSLGQGLEFLIYFQGNSAPDKSGLPSDRFSAERTGGSVSTLTIQRTQQEDSAVYLCASSLQTGQLGELFFGEGSRLTVL.

A few counts support this clonotype. This sequence joins TRBV7-9 and TRBJ1-1; D perhaps matches TRBD1 (6 bases). The CDR3 loop spans 15 amino acids. Trimming took off 5 bases at V and 1 base at J, with 14 bases between the two ends. CDR1 SEHNR and CDR2 FQNEAQ come from the germline V gene (reference sequence). The CDR3 sequence: CASSQLGGPNTEAFF. The DNA for the CDR3 is TGTGCCAGCAGCCAGTTAGGGGGACCGAACACTGAAGCTTTCTTT. Full variable domain (remainder filled in from reference TRBV7-9 and TRBJ1-1): DTGVSQNPRHKITKRGQNVTFRCDPISEHNRLYWYRQTLGQGPEFLTYFQNEAQLEKSRLLSDRFSAERPKGSFSTLEIQRTEQGDSAMYLCASSQLGGPNTEAFFGQGTRLTVV.

This clonotype was recorded a few times. The CDR3 coding sequence is TGCAGTGCTAGCGACGGATATGGCTACACCTTC. This codes for CSASDGYGYTF. This chain uses TRBV20-1 with TRBJ1-2, with D unclear. Germline CDR1 is DFQATT and CDR2 is SNEGSKA (reference sequence). The CDR3 has 11 amino acids. V lost 3 bases and J 5 bases, leaving 7 bases between the germline ends.

There are many counts of this clonotype. A read error may produce the germline difference seen at one junction end. The chain combines TRBV7-8 with TRBJ1-5, with 9 bases matching TRBD1. The germline CDR1 and CDR2 sequences are SGHVS and FQNEAQ. The CDR3 runs to 13 residues. CDR3: CASSLSRDRVLNF. The DNA for the CDR3 is TGTGCCAGCAGTTTATCCCGGGACAGGGTATTGAATTTT.

The sample holds many counts of this clonotype. The rearrangement joins TRBV4-1 to TRBJ2-6, with TRBD2 as a possible D gene (6 bases). V dropped 3 bases and J dropped 4 bases, with 25 bases sitting between them. The CDR3 totals 20 residues. Germline loops: CDR1 MGHRA, CDR2 YSYEKL. CDR3 DNA: TGCGCCAGCAGCCATTTCATTCCCGGACGGGGAGGAGGAGGGGCCAACGTCCTGACTTTC. This gives the protein CASSHFIPGRGGGGANVLTF.

This clonotype was observed many times. The chain links TRBV6-2 or TRBV6-3 to TRBJ1-2; 10 nucleotides align to TRBD1. The V segment lost 8 bases and the J segment 3 bases; nucleotides outside the gene matches: 12. CDR3 length: 16 residues. In germline, CDR1 is MNHEY, CDR2 SVGEGT. The CDR3 bases are TGTGCCAGCCATCCACCCGGGACAGGGGATCACTATGGCTACACCTTC. This sequence encodes CASHPPGTGDHYGYTF.

This clonotype has just a few counts. The chain links TRBV20-1 to TRBJ2-2, with 8 bases matching TRBD2. The CDR3 extends over 15 amino acids. Trimming removed 5 bases from V and 4 bases from J; junction bases left unmatched: 9. Looked up from germline, CDR1 is DFQATT and CDR2 is SNEGSKA (reference sequence). CDR3 loop: CSAGHGRAGTGELFF. For the CDR3, the DNA is TGCAGTGCTGGCCACGGGAGGGCCGGCACCGGGGAGCTGTTTTTT.

This clonotype was counted many times. This rearrangement joins TRBV29-1 to TRBJ1-1; 9 bases fit TRBD1. V was clipped by 6 bases and J by 4 bases; unmatched bases: 6. The CDR3 spans 13 residues. Germline CDR1 SQVTM, CDR2 ANQGSEA. CDR3 bases: TGCAGCGTATCTACGACAGGGGGCACTGAAGCTTTCTTT. This encodes CSVSTTGGTEAFF.

This clonotype was picked up many times. V is TRBV5-1 and J is TRBJ2-1; possibly TRBD1 or TRBD2 for D (5 bases each). Trimming took off 1 base at V and 0 bases at J, with 11 bases between the two ends. Looked up from germline, CDR1 is SGHRS and CDR2 is YFSETQ. The CDR3 length is 16 residues. The CDR3 here is CASSLSWGSSYNEQFF. The CDR3 DNA sequence: TGCGCCAGCAGCTTGTCCTGGGGGAGCTCCTACAATGAGCAGTTCTTC.

At least ten counts were recorded for this clonotype. This chain uses TRBV10-1 with TRBJ2-2, with D possibly TRBD2 on 5 matching bases. The CDR3 is made up of 14 amino acids. Germline CDR1 reads WNHNN; CDR2 reads SYGVQD (reference sequence). Trimming removed 0 bases at V and 8 bases at J, with 10 bases between. CDR3 sequence: CASSESFTRGELFF. The CDR3 DNA reads TGCGCCAGCAGTGAGTCTTTTACTAGAGGGGAGCTGTTTTTT.